This T cell receptor (beta chain) was identified during a study of T cell responses to AZD1222 COVID-19 vaccine. Study observations and caveats: Most donors were white British and more were female, and clonal diversity was possibly underestimated.

For this clone: Its specificity is not known.

Assay: immunoSEQ multiplex PCR; the TCRdb copy retains only in-frame clones and omits some. Here the sample spans around 140,000 clones, around 90% being singletons. The V gene's germline CDR1 is MDHEN and CDR2 SYDVKM. Trimming took 7 bases from V and 5 from J, leaving 17 bases between them. CDR3 length: 15 amino acids. The rearrangement joins TRBV28 to TRBJ2-2; D ambiguous. Sample: peripheral blood, taken 28 days after the second AZD1222 dose. The clonotype originates from an adult who received the AZD1222 COVID-19 vaccine. The CDR3: CASTQNPSATGELFF. CDR3 DNA: TGTGCCAGCACTCAAAACCCCTCCGCGACCGGGGAGCTGTTTTTT.